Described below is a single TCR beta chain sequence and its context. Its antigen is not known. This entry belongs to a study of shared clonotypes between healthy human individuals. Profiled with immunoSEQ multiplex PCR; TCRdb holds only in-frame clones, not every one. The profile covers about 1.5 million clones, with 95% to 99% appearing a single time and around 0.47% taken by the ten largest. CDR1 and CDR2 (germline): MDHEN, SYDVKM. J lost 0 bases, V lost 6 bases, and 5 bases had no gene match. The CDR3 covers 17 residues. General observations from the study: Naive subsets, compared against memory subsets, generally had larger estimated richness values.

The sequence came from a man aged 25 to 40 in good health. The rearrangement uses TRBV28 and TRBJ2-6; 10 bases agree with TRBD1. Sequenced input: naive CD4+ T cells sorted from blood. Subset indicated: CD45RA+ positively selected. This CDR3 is CASSPGTGDSGANVLTF. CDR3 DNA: TGTGCCAGCAGCCCCGGGACAGGGGACTCTGGGGCCAACGTCCTGACTTTC.